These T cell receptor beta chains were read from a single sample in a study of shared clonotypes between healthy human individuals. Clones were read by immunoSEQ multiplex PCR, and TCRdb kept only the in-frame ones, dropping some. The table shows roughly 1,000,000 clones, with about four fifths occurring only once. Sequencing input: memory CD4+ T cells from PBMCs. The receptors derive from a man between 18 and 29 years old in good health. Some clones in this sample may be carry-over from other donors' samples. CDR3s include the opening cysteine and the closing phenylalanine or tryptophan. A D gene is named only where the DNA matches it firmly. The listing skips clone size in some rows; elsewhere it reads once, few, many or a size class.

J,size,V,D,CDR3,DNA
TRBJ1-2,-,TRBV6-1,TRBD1,CASRDDRVYGYTF,TGTGCCAGCAGGGATGACAGGGTCTATGGCTACACCTTC
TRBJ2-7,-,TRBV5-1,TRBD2,CASSFLAGAGEQYF,TGCGCCAGCAGCTTTTTAGCGGGAGCGGGTGAGCAGTACTTC
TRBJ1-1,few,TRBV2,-,CASSQQQNTEAFF,TGTGCCAGCAGTCAACAACAGAACACTGAAGCTTTCTTT
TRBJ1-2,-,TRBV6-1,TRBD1,CASRETGGSGYGYTF,TGTGCCAGCAGAGAGACAGGGGGCAGTGGCTATGGCTACACCTTC
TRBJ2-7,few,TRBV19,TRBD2,CASSPGTSDYYEQYF,TGTGCCAGTAGTCCAGGGACTAGCGATTACTACGAGCAGTACTTC
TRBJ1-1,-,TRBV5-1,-,CASSLVVGRLNTEAFF,TGCGCCAGCAGCTTGGTTGTTGGCCGATTGAACACTGAAGCTTTCTTT
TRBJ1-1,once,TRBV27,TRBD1,CASSLSGGNTEAFF,TGTGCCAGCAGTTTATCAGGGGGCAACACTGAAGCTTTCTTT
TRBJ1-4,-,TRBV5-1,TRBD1,CASSTQGAMANEKLFF,TGCGCCAGCAGCACCCAGGGGGCTATGGCTAATGAAAAACTGTTTTTT
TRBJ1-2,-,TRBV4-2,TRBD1,CASSPTGGANYGYTF,TGTGCCAGCAGCCCGACAGGGGGGGCTAACTATGGCTACACCTTC
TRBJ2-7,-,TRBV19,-,CASSITGASLYEQYF,TGTGCCAGTAGTATTACCGGGGCCTCCCTATACGAGCAGTACTTC
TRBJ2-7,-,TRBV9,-,CASSVGLAGSHEQYF,TGTGCCAGCAGCGTAGGATTGGCGGGCAGCCACGAGCAGTACTTC
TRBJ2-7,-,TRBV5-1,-,CASSLFGDRGEQYF,TGCGCCAGCAGCTTGTTCGGGGATAGGGGCGAGCAGTACTTC
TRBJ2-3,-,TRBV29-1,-,CSVVGDPKTSDTQYF,TGCAGCGTTGTTGGGGACCCTAAGACCTCGGATACGCAGTATTTT
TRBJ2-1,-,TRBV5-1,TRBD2,CASSLEGLPYNEQFF,TGCGCCAGCAGCTTGGAGGGACTACCTTACAATGAGCAGTTCTTC
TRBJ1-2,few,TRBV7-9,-,CASSFGTDYGYTF,TGTGCCAGCAGCTTCGGGACGGACTATGGCTACACCTTC
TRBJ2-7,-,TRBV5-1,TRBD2,CASSLLAGGARYEQYF,TGCGCCAGCAGCCTACTAGCGGGTGGGGCCAGATACGAGCAGTACTTC
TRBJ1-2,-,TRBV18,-,CASSPTGRGGIDGYTF,TGTGCCAGCTCACCGACTGGTCGAGGGGGGATTGATGGCTACACCTTC
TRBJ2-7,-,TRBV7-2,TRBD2,CASSPAAGASYEQYF,TGTGCCAGCAGCCCAGCAGCGGGAGCATCCTACGAGCAGTACTTC
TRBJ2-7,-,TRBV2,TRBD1,CASRQGSDEQYF,TGTGCCAGCCGACAGGGCAGCGACGAGCAGTACTTC
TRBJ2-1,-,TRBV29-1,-,CSSAPALSYNEQFF,TGCAGCTCAGCGCCGGCCCTCTCCTACAATGAGCAGTTCTTC
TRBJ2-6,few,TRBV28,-,CASSPFLKVLMYGANVLTF,TGTGCCAGCAGCCCATTCTTGAAGGTGCTTATGTACGGGGCCAACGTCCTGACTTTC
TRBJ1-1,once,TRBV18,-,CASSRDQGIRIF,TGTGCCAGCTCACGTGACCAGGGTATAAGGATTTTT
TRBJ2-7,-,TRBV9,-,CASSPATLSYEQYF,TGTGCCAGCAGCCCGGCTACACTGTCCTACGAGCAGTACTTC
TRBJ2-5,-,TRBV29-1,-,CSVDRVRETQYF,TGCAGCGTTGACAGGGTCAGAGAGACCCAGTACTTC
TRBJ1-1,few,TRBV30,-,CAWSVGGTGTEAFF,TGTGCCTGGAGTGTCGGGGGGACGGGGACTGAAGCTTTCTTT
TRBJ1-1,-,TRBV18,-,CASSPPGGRVNTEAFF,TGTGCCAGCTCACCACCGGGGGGGAGGGTAAACACTGAAGCTTTCTTT
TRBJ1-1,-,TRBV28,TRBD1,CATGTANTEAFF,TGTGCCACTGGGACAGCTAACACTGAAGCTTTCTTT
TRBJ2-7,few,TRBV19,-,CASSIDGTPSRQYF,TGTGCCAGTAGTATCGACGGGACTCCTTCGAGGCAGTACTTC
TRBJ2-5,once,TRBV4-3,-,CASSQDFAGLTQYF,TGCGCCAGCAGCCAAGACTTCGCGGGATTGACCCAGTACTTC
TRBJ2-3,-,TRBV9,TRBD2,CASSVIPGGRTDTQYF,TGTGCCAGCAGCGTGATACCGGGAGGACGCACAGATACGCAGTATTTT
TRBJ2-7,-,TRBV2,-,CASSETEQYF,TGTGCCAGCAGTGAAACTGAGCAGTACTTC
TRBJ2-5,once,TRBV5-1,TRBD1,CASSSGQVSKETQYF,TGCGCCAGCAGCAGTGGACAGGTCTCGAAAGAGACCCAGTACTTC
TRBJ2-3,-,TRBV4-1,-,CASSQEIRLESTQYF,TGCGCCAGCAGCCAAGAAATCCGGCTAGAATCGACGCAGTATTTT
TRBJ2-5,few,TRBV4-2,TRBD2,CASSQDVAGGPRETQYF,TGTGCCAGCAGCCAAGATGTAGCGGGAGGGCCTCGGGAGACCCAGTACTTC
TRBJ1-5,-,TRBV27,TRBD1,CASSWTGRNQPQHF,TGTGCCAGCAGCTGGACAGGGCGAAATCAGCCCCAGCATTTT
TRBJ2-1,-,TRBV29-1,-,CSAPVGGRFNEQFF,TGCAGCGCCCCTGTGGGGGGGCGCTTCAATGAGCAGTTCTTC